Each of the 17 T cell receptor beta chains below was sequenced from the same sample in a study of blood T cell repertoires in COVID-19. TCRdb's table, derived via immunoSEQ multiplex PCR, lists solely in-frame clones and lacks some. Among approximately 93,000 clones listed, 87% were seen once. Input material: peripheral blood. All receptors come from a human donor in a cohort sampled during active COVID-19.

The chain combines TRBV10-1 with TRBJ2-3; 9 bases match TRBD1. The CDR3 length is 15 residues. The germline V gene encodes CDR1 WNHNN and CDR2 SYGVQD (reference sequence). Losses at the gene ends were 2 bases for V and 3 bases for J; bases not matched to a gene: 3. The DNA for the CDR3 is TGCGCCAGCAGTGAGGGGACAGGGTTGACAGATACGCAGTATTTT. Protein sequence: CASSEGTGLTDTQYF.

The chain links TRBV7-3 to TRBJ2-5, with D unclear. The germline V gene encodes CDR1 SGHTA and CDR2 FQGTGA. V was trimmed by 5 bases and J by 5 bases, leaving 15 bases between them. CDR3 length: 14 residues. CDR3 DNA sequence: TGTGCCAGCAGCCCGACCGCGGTGGCGGAGACCCAGTACTTC. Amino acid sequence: CASSPTAVAETQYF.

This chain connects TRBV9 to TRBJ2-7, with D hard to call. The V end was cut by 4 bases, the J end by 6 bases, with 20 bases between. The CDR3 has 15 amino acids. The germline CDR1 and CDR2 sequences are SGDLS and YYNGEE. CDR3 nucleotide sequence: TGTGCCAGCAGCCATACCCCCCTAGAGGTCTCCGAGCAGTACTTC. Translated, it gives CASSHTPLEVSEQYF.

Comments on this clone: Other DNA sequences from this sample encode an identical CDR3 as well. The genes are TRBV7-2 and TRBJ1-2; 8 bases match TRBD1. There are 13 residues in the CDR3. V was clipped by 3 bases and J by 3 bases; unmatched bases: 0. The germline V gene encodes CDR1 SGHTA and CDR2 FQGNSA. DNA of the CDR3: TGTGCCAGCAGCTTGGACAGGGACTATGGCTACACCTTC. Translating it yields CASSLDRDYGYTF.

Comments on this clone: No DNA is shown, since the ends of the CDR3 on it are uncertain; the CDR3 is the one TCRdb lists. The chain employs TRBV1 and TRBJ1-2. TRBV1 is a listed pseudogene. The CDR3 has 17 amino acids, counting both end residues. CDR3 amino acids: CTSSQESPTYPCPGYTF.

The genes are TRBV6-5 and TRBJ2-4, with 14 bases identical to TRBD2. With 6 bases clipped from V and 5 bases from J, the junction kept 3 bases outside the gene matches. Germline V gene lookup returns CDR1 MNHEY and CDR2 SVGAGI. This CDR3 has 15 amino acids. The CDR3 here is CASSRGLAGENIQYF. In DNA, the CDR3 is TGTGCCAGCAGCCGGGGACTAGCGGGAGAAAACATTCAGTACTTC.

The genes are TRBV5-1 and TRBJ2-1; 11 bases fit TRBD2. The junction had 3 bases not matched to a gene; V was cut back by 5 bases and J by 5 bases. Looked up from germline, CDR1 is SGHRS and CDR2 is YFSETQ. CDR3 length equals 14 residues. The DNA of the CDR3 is TGCGCCAGCAGGGGACTAGCGGAGAACAATGAGCAGTTCTTC. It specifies CASRGLAENNEQFF.

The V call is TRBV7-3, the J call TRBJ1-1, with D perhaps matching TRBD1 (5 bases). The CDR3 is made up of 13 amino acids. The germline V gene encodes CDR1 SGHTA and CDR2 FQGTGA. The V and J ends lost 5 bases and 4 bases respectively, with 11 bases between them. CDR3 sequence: CASSPSGGTEAFF. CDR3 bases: TGTGCCAGCAGCCCCTCGGGGGGCACTGAAGCTTTCTTT.

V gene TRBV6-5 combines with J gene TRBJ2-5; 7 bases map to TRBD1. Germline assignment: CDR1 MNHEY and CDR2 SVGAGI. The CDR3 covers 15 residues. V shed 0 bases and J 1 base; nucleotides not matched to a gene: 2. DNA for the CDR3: TGTGCCAGCAGTTACTCCCGGGACAGCCAAGAGACCCAGTACTTC. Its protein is CASSYSRDSQETQYF.

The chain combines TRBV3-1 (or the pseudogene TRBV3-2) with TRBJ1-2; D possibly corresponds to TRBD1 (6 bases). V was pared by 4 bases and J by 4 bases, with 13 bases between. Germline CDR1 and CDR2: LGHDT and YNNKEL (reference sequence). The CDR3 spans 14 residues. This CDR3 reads CASSPRGAGYGYTF. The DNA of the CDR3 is TGTGCCAGCAGCCCTCGGGGGGCGGGCTATGGCTACACCTTC.

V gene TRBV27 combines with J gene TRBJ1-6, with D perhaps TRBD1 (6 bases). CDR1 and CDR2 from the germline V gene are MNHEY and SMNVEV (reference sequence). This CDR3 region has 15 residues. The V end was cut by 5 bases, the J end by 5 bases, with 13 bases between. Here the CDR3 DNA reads TGTGCCAGCAGTCCGGAAACAGGGAATAATTCACCCCTCCACTTT. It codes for CASSPETGNNSPLHF.

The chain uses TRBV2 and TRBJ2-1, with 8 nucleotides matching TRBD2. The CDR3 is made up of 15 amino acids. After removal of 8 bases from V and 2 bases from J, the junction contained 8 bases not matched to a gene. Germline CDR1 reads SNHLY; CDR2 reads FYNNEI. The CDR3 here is CASLKAGDTYNEQFF. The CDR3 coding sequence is TGTGCCAGCCTCAAAGCGGGAGACACCTACAATGAGCAGTTCTTC.

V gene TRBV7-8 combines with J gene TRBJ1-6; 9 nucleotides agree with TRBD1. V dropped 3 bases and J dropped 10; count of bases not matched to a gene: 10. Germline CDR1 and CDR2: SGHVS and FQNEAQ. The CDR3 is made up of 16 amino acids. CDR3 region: CASSFSGGQGDSPLHF. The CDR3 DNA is TGTGCCAGCAGCTTTTCGGGGGGACAGGGAGACTCACCCCTCCACTTT.

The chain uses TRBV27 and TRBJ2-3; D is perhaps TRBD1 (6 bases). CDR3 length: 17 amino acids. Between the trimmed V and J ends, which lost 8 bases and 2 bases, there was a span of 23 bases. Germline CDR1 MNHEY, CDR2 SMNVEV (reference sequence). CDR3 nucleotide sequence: TGTGCCAGCCTCTCTTACCCGTTGGACAGCCTCACAGATACGCAGTATTTT. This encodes CASLSYPLDSLTDTQYF.

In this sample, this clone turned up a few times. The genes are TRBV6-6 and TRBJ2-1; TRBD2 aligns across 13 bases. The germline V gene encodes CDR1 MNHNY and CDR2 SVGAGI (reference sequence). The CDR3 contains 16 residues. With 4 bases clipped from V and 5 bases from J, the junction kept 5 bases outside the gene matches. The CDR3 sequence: CASSFGTSGENNEQFF. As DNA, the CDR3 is TGTGCCAGCAGTTTTGGGACTAGCGGGGAAAACAATGAGCAGTTCTTC.

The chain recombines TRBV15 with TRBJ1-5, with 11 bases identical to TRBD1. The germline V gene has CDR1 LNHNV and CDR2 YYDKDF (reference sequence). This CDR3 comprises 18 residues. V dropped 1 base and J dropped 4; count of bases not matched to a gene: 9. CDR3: CATSRARTGGEVNQPQHF. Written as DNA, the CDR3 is TGTGCCACCAGCAGAGCCCGGACAGGGGGCGAAGTGAATCAGCCCCAGCATTTT.

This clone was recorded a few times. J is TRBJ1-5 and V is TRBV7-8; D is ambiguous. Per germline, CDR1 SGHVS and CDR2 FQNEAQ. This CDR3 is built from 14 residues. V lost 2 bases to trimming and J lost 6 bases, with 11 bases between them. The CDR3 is CASSLRGFGQPQHF. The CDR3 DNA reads TGTGCCAGCAGCTTACGAGGGTTTGGTCAGCCCCAGCATTTT.